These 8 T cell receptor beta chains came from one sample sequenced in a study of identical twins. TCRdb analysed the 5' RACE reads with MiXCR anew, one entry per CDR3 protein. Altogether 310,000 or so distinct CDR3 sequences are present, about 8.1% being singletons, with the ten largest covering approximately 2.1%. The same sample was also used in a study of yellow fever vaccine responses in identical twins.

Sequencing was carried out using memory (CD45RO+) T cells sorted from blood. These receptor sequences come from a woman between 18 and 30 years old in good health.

The CDR3 protein is CSARDDGGPGSYNEQFF. In DNA, the CDR3 is TGCAGTGCTAGAGATGACGGGGGCCCCGGGTCCTACAATGAGCAGTTCTTC. The chain recombines TRBV20-1 with TRBJ2-1, with D perhaps TRBD1 or TRBD2 (6 bases each). V dropped 0 bases and J dropped 1 base, with 16 bases sitting between them. The CDR3 sequence is 17 residues long. Germline lookup yields CDR1 DFQATT and CDR2 SNEGSKA (reference sequence).

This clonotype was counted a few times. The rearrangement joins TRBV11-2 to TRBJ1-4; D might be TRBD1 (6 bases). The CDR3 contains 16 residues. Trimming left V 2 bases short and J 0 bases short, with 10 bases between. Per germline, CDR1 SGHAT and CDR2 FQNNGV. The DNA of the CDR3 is TGTGCCAGCAGCTTAACATACAGGGCAACTAATGAAAAACTGTTTTTT. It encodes CASSLTYRATNEKLFF.

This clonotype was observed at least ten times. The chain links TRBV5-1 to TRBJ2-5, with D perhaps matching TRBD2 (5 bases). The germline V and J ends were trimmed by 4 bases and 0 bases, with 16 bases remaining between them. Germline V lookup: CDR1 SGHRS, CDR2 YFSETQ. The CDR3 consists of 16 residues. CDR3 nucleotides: TGCGCCAGCAGCATTACTAGTTCCGCGTACCAAGAGACCCAGTACTTC. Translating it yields CASSITSSAYQETQYF.

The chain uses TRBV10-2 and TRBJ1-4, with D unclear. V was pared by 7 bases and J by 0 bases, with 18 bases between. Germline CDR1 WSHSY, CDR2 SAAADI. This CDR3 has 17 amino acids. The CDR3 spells CASNRGRQSATNEKLFF. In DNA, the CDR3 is TGCGCCAGCAATAGAGGACGGCAAAGCGCAACTAATGAAAAACTGTTTTTT.

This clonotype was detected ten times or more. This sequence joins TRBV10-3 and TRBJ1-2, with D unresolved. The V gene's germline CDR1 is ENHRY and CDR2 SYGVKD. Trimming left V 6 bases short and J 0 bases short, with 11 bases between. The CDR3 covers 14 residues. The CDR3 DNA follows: TGTGCCATCAGCCCCGAAGTTTCTAACTATGGCTACACCTTC. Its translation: CAISPEVSNYGYTF.

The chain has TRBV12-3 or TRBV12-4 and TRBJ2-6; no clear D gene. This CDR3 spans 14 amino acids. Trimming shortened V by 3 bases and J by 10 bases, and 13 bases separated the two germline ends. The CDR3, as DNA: TGTGCCAGCAGTTTGGTCAGTGTCTCTAACGTCCTGACTTTC. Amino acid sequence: CASSLVSVSNVLTF.

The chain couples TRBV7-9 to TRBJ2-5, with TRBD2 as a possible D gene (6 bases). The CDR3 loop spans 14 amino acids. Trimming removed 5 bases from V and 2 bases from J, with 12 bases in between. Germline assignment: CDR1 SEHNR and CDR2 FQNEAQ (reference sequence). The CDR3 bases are TGTGCCAGCAGCGCTAGGGCGGGACAAGAGACCCAGTACTTC. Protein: CASSARAGQETQYF.

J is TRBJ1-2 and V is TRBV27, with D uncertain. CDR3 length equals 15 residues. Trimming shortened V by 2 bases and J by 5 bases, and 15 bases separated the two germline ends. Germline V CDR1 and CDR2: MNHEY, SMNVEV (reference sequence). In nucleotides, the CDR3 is TGTGCCAGCAGTTTACGGCCGCAAGTGGGGTATGGCTACACCTTC. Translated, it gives CASSLRPQVGYGYTF.